This T cell receptor beta chain was sequenced during a study of regulatory T cells in long-lasting Graves disease. Study-wide findings and caveats: Gene preferences differed: TRBV28, TRBJ1-2, TRBJ2-5 in persistent cases.

The germline CDR1 and CDR2 sequences are DFQATT and SNEGSKA (reference sequence). V lost 7 bases to trimming and J lost 0 bases, with 7 bases between them. The length of the CDR3 is 12 residues. This clonotype occurred many times. Antigen specificity is unknown. For TCR beta, libraries came from iRepertoire HTBI primers and Arm-PCR of CDR3 regions. Authors' data handling: Samples collectively showed approximately 62 TRBV and fewer than 15 TRBJ segments. A single record per CDR3 protein comes from TCRdb applying MiXCR to the multiplex PCR reads. These V and J calls are TCRdb output, not the study's own analysis. The profile shows 200,000 to 250,000 distinct CDR3 sequences, roughly a fifth of them singletons. The time point was: newly diagnosed GD, antithyroid drugs for less than 3 months. RNA extracted from PBMCs served as the sequencing template. It was American Thyroid Association guidelines that determined Graves' disease diagnosis.

The source material was peripheral blood mononuclear cells (PBMCs), sampled at new diagnosis, from a patient treated with antithyroid drugs. The rearrangement links TRBV20-1 to TRBJ2-1, with D possibly matching TRBD2 (5 bases). This TCR derives from a female donor with Graves disease. The CDR3 DNA follows: TGCAGTGTGGACTCCTCCTACAATGAGCAGTTCTTC. It specifies CSVDSSYNEQFF.